This is a list of T cell receptor beta chains from one sample in a study of T cell responses to AZD1222 COVID-19 vaccine. The table came from immunoSEQ multiplex PCR; TCRdb's copy has only in-frame clones and leaves some out. The table has 150,000 to 200,000 clones, roughly 85% seen once. The sample was peripheral blood, taken 28 days after the second AZD1222 dose. All receptors come from an adult who received the AZD1222 COVID-19 vaccine. The CDR3 runs from the conserved cysteine through the conserved F or W. D genes are given only for firm matches. Size is stated for part of the rows, as once, few or many counts, or as a class when the clone is expanded.

TRBJ2-2 . 13 TRBV7-9 . CASSFGEGMKLFF TGTGCCAGCAGCTTTGGAGAGGGTATGAAGCTGTTTTTT
TRBJ1-6 . 13 TRBV19 . CASGGGNNSPLHF TGTGCCAGTGGGGGCGGGAATAATTCACCCCTCCACTTT
TRBJ1-1 . 15 TRBV6-5 . CASTLRGGVNTEAFF TGTGCCAGCACCCTCCGTGGGGGAGTGAACACTGAAGCTTTCTTT
TRBJ1-6 . 12 TRBV5-4 . CASSLGNSPLHF TGTGCCAGCAGTCTCGGTAATTCACCCCTCCACTTT
TRBJ2-5 . 16 TRBV5-1 TRBD1 CASSRRTGGVQETQYF TGCGCCAGCAGTCGGAGGACAGGGGGTGTTCAAGAGACCCAGTACTTC
TRBJ2-7 . 13 TRBV4-1 . CASSQATVYEQYF TGCGCCAGCAGCCAAGCGACAGTCTACGAGCAGTACTTC
TRBJ1-1 . 13 TRBV28 . CASVRNQNTEAFF TGTGCCAGCGTGCGAAATCAGAACACTGAAGCTTTCTTT
TRBJ2-7 . 15 TRBV6-5 . CASSSSTPPSYEQYF TGTGCCAGCAGTTCCTCAACGCCTCCCTCATACGAGCAGTACTTC
TRBJ2-2 . 17 TRBV10-2 TRBD2 CASSGQAGGPDTGELFF TGCGCCAGCAGTGGACAAGCGGGGGGGCCTGACACCGGGGAGCTGTTTTTT
TRBJ1-1 once 14 TRBV2 TRBD1 CASSARQGGMGAFF TGTGCCAGCAGCGCTCGACAGGGAGGAATGGGAGCTTTCTTT